This TCR beta chain stems from a study of blood T cell repertoires in COVID-19. V shed 5 bases and J shed 4 bases, with 11 bases lying between them. This CDR3 has 13 amino acids. Germline assignment: CDR1 MNHEY and CDR2 SMNVEV (reference sequence). TCRdb's table, derived via immunoSEQ multiplex PCR, lists solely in-frame clones and lacks some. The sample carries approximately 56,000 clones, around 86% recorded once. The chain links TRBV27 to TRBJ1-1; possibly TRBD1 for D (5 bases). The sequenced sample consisted of peripheral blood. The clonotype was recovered from a man aged 70 or older with active COVID-19. This chain's CDR3 is CASSTTGSTEAFF. CDR3 DNA: TGTGCCAGCAGTACAACAGGTTCCACTGAAGCTTTCTTT.